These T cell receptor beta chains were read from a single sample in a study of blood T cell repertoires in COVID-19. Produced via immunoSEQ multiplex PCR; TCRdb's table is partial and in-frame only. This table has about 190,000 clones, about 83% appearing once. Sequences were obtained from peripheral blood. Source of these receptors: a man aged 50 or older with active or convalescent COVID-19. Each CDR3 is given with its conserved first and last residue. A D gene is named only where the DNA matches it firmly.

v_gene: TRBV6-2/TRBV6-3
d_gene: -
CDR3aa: CASSYEASSYNEQFF

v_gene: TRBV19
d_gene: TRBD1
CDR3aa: CASSSRGGGSYAQPQHF

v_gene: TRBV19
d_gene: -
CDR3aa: CASSIVGGTSTDTQYF

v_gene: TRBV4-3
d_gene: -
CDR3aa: CASSQDHEIWSNEQFF

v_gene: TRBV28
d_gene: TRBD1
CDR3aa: CASSGNRGFETQYF

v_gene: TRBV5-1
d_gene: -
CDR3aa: CASSWEEKLFF

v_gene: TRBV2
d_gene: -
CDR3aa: CASSKTRRGVMETQYF

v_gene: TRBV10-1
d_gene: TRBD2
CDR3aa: CASSLGTSGGETQYF

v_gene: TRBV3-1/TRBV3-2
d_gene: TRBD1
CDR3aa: CASSQDWTGLPDTQYF

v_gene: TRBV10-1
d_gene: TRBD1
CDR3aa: CASSGQGATDTQYF

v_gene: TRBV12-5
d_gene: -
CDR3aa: CASGLVSGPQHF

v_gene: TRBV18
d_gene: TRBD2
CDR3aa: CASSPPGASGSDNEQFF

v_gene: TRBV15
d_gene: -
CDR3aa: CATRVGENTEAFF

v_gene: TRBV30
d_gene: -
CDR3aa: CAWSHPGSPRYYGYTF

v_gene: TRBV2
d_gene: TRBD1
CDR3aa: CASRGQVTDTQYF

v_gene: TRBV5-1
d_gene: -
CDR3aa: CASSWGQTPGGYGYTF